Each of the 10 T cell receptor beta chains below was sequenced from the same sample in a study of blood T cell dynamics during melanoma immunotherapy. TCRdb's table, derived via immunoSEQ multiplex PCR, lists solely in-frame clones and lacks some. The sample includes roughly 7,900 clones, about four fifths seen only once; the top ten take roughly 1%. Time point here: pre-treatment baseline. The sequences come from blood, collected from a patient treated with checkpoint blockade. The receptors derive from a human donor with melanoma.

As DNA, the CDR3 is TGCGCCAGCAGCCGGACAGGATCGGGGCAAGACACCATATATTTT. Translating it yields CASSRTGSGQDTIYF. The chain employs TRBV5-1 and TRBJ1-3, with 7 nucleotides matching TRBD1. With V trimmed by 4 bases and J by 8 bases, 12 bases remained unmatched. CDR1 and CDR2 (germline): SGHRS, YFSETQ. The CDR3 extends over 15 amino acids. The whole variable domain, remainder taken from reference TRBV5-1 and TRBJ1-3, is KAGVTQTPRYLIKTRGQQVTLSCSPISGHRSVSWYQQTPGQGLQFLFEYFSETQRNKGNFPGRFSGRQFSNSRSEMNVSTLELGDSALYLCASSRTGSGQDTIYFGEGSWLTVV.

The chain has TRBV11-2 and TRBJ1-3; D is unresolved. CDR3 size: 15 residues. Looked up from germline, CDR1 is SGHAT and CDR2 is FQNNGV. The V end lost 2 bases, the J end lost 4 bases, and 12 bases lay between the germline ends. The CDR3 region has the DNA TGTGCCAGCAGCTTAACGAGTCACCTGGGAAACACCATATATTTT. Translation gives CASSLTSHLGNTIYF.

V gene TRBV10-3 combines with J gene TRBJ1-4, with TRBD1 as a possible D gene (5 bases). V lost 6 bases and J lost 7, with 15 bases in between. CDR3 length equals 14 residues. The germline CDR1 and CDR2 sequences are ENHRY and SYGVKD. The CDR3 DNA reads TGTGCCATCAGGGCGGACAAGGCGAGTGAAAAACTGTTTTTT. The encoded protein is CAIRADKASEKLFF.

This clone was detected once. The chain combines TRBV18 with TRBJ1-1; TRBD1 might be the D (6 bases). Deletions cut 6 bases from V and 4 bases from J, with 12 bases between. This CDR3 has 13 residues. CDR1 is KGHSH, CDR2 LQKENI, per germline. The CDR3 protein is CASSPDSFTEAFF. Here the CDR3 DNA reads TGTGCCAGCTCGCCGGACAGTTTCACTGAAGCTTTCTTT.

V usage is TRBV7-2 and J usage is TRBJ1-2, with 11 nucleotides matching TRBD1. The V segment lost 1 base and the J segment 2 bases; nucleotides outside the gene matches: 0. CDR1 SGHTA and CDR2 FQGNSA come from the germline V gene. CDR3 size: 15 residues. In DNA form, the CDR3 reads TGTGCCAGCAGCTTAGGGGACAGGGGGAACTATGGCTACACCTTC. Amino acid sequence: CASSLGDRGNYGYTF.

The J gene is TRBJ2-1, the V gene TRBV28; 9 bases align to TRBD2. Germline trimming cut 7 bases from V and 6 bases from J; bases unmatched to any gene: 4. The germline gives CDR1 MDHEN, CDR2 SYDVKM. This CDR3 has 13 amino acids. CDR3 sequence: CASIAGVVNEQFF. CDR3 nucleotide sequence: TGTGCCAGCATAGCGGGGGTAGTCAATGAGCAGTTCTTC.

This chain links TRBV5-4 with TRBJ2-3, with D perhaps TRBD2 (6 bases). This CDR3 has 12 amino acids. V lost 0 bases, J lost 8 bases, and 7 bases lay in between. Germline V gene lookup returns CDR1 SGHNT and CDR2 YYREEE (reference sequence). CDR3 coding DNA: TGTGCCAGCAGCTTGGGGGGAGGTACGCAGTATTTT. Translating gives CASSLGGGTQYF.

The CDR3: CASSPSEGYEQYF. In DNA form, the CDR3 reads TGCGCCAGCAGCCCATCAGAGGGCTACGAGCAGTACTTC. The chain recombines TRBV4-1 with TRBJ2-7, with a tentative D call TRBD2 (5 bases). Trimming removed 4 bases from V and 3 bases from J, with 10 bases in between. The germline CDR1 and CDR2 sequences are MGHRA and YSYEKL. CDR3 length: 13 residues.

The chain has TRBV7-2 and TRBJ2-3, with D tentatively TRBD1 (6 bases). Per the germline V gene, CDR1 is SGHTA and CDR2 is FQGNSA. The CDR3 sequence is 16 residues long. V lost 5 bases to trimming and J lost 4 bases, with 19 bases between them. CDR3 sequence: CASSPDRSKASDTQYF. The CDR3 region has the DNA TGTGCCAGCAGCCCCGACAGGTCCAAGGCTTCAGATACGCAGTATTTT.

The genes are TRBV7-9 and TRBJ1-1; TRBD1 is a possible D gene (5 bases). The V gene lost 7 bases and the J gene lost 2 bases, with 17 bases spanning the gap. Germline loops: CDR1 SEHNR, CDR2 FQNEAQ (reference sequence). There are 15 residues in the CDR3. CDR3 nucleotide sequence: TGTGCCAGCAAAACCCCGGGGGGGGTAAACACTGAAGCTTTCTTT. Amino acids: CASKTPGGVNTEAFF.